Following are 20 T cell receptor beta chains from one sample sequenced in a study of CD8+CD57+ T cells in acquired aplastic anemia. An expansion of CD8+CD57+ cells by flow cytometry had been shown in patients chosen for sequencing. Genomic DNA, the template, was used for profiling of the TCR beta VDJ and CDR3. Via MiXCR, TCRdb re-called the reads, giving one row per CDR3 protein. The sample records approximately 150,000 distinct CDR3 sequences, around 50% being singletons. Material for sequencing was sorted CD4+, CD8+, or CD8+CD57+ T cells (not recorded which) from PBMCs. Receptor source: a human donor with aplastic anemia.

The table lists this clonotype with many counts. The rearrangement uses TRBV5-8 and TRBJ2-3; D is perhaps TRBD1 (5 bases). The CDR3 has 14 residues. V lost 5 bases to trimming and J lost 0 bases, with 10 bases between them. CDR1 and CDR2 (germline): SGHTS, YDEGEE. The CDR3 DNA is TGTGCCAGCAGAACAGGACCCAGCACAGATACGCAGTATTTT. Its translation: CASRTGPSTDTQYF.

In its sample, this clonotype was seen many times. The chain couples TRBV10-2 to TRBJ1-6, with TRBD1 identical over 9 bases. V was clipped by 2 bases and J by 6 bases; unmatched bases: 8. The CDR3 contains 17 residues. Per the germline V gene, CDR1 is WSHSY and CDR2 is SAAADI. CDR3 protein: CASSERGQGTSNSPLHF. The CDR3 region has the DNA TGCGCCAGCAGTGAGAGGGGACAGGGAACCTCTAATTCACCCCTCCACTTT.

This clonotype has just a few counts. V usage is TRBV7-8 and J usage is TRBJ2-7; 8 bases are shared with TRBD1. In germline, CDR1 is SGHVS, CDR2 FQNEAQ. The V segment lost 3 bases and the J segment 9 bases; nucleotides outside the gene matches: 19. The CDR3 spans 17 residues. CDR3 sequence reads: CASSFRSEDRETSGQYF. The CDR3 DNA sequence: TGTGCCAGCAGCTTTCGGTCGGAGGACAGGGAGACTTCGGGGCAGTACTTC.

The V and J genes are TRBV19 and TRBJ2-3; TRBD2 matches at 10 bases. The CDR3 sequence is 16 residues long. CDR1 and CDR2 (germline): LNHDA, SQIVND (reference sequence). V lost 5 bases to trimming and J lost 4 bases; unmatched junction nucleotides: 9. This CDR3 reads CASSWASGSPADTQYF. CDR3 bases: TGTGCCAGTAGTTGGGCTAGCGGGAGTCCCGCAGATACGCAGTATTTT.

The chain is built from TRBV11-2 and TRBJ2-7; 15 nucleotides match TRBD2. V shed 3 bases, J shed 4 bases, and the junction held 10 bases outside the gene matches. The CDR3 contains 18 residues. Per germline, CDR1 SGHAT and CDR2 FQNNGV. The chain's CDR3 is CASSFRTSGRAAGYEQYF. CDR3 in DNA: TGTGCCAGCAGCTTTCGGACTAGCGGGAGGGCCGCAGGGTACGAGCAGTACTTC.

This chain connects TRBV29-1 to TRBJ2-5; no clear D gene. In germline, CDR1 is SQVTM, CDR2 ANQGSEA. The V gene lost 4 bases and the J gene lost 7 bases, with 10 bases spanning the gap. The CDR3 contains 11 residues. CDR3: CSVVWLATQYF. The CDR3 nucleotides read TGCAGCGTTGTTTGGTTGGCGACCCAGTACTTC.

This clonotype has ten or more counts. The rearrangement joins TRBV29-1 to TRBJ1-1, with 7 bases fitting TRBD1. The ends lost 7 bases at V and 3 bases at J; junction bases unmatched: 8. The length of the CDR3 is 13 residues. Germline loops: CDR1 SQVTM, CDR2 ANQGSEA. The CDR3 loop is CSGNQGGHTEAFF. DNA of the CDR3: TGCAGCGGGAATCAGGGGGGTCACACTGAAGCTTTCTTT. Drawing the rest from reference TRBV29-1 and TRBJ1-1, the complete variable domain is SAVISQKPSRDICQRGTSLTIQCQVDSQVTMMFWYRQQPGQSLTLIATANQGSEATYESGFVIDKFPISRPNLTFSTLTVSNMSPEDSSIYLCSGNQGGHTEAFFGQGTRLTVV.

This chain links TRBV19 with TRBJ2-7; D remains ambiguous. The CDR3 length is 11 residues. Per germline, CDR1 LNHDA and CDR2 SQIVND (reference sequence). Trimming cost V 6 bases and J 3 bases, with 6 bases left between them. The DNA for the CDR3 is TGTGCCAGTAGGGGCCACTACGAGCAGTACTTC. Amino acid sequence: CASRGHYEQYF.

The V and J genes are TRBV9 and TRBJ2-7, with 16 bases matching TRBD2. The CDR3 is 18 residues long. Germline V gives CDR1 SGDLS, CDR2 YYNGEE. Trimming cost V 3 bases and J 5 bases; bases outside gene matches: 11. CDR3 residues: CASSASGTSGRAFDEQYF. In nucleotides, the CDR3 is TGTGCCAGCAGCGCCTCCGGGACTAGCGGGAGGGCTTTCGACGAGCAGTACTTC. The full variable domain, rest sourced from reference TRBV9 and TRBJ2-7, is DSGVTQTPKHLITATGQRVTLRCSPRSGDLSVYWYQQSLDQGLQFLIQYYNGEERAKGNILERFSAQQFPDLHSELNLSSLELGDSALYFCASSASGTSGRAFDEQYFGPGTRLTVT.

This clonotype was recorded many times. The chain is built from TRBV20-1 and TRBJ1-2; 8 bases align to TRBD1. This CDR3 is 11 amino acids long. Germline-derived CDR1 and CDR2 are DFQATT and SNEGSKA (reference sequence). With 6 bases clipped from V and 8 bases from J, the junction kept 5 bases outside the gene matches. In DNA form, the CDR3 reads TGCAGTGCCTCAGGGGGCCAGGGCTACACCTTC. Amino acids: CSASGGQGYTF.

This clonotype was seen at least ten times. The chain couples TRBV6-1 to TRBJ1-5, with 7 bases lining up with TRBD1. The germline V gene encodes CDR1 MNHNS and CDR2 SASEGT. The CDR3 is 12 residues long. V was pared by 6 bases and J by 4 bases, with 0 bases of the junction left unmatched. The DNA of the CDR3 is TGTGCCAGCAGGACAGGGAATCAGCCCCAGCATTTT. Translating gives CASRTGNQPQHF.

The table lists this clonotype with many counts. The J gene is TRBJ2-5, the V gene TRBV20-1; 9 bases are a match to TRBD1. J lost 5 bases, V lost 0 bases, and 7 bases had no gene match. The CDR3 runs to 15 residues. Germline V gene sequence: CDR1 DFQATT, CDR2 SNEGSKA (reference sequence). This CDR3 reads CSAREPQGAGETQYF. The CDR3 bases are TGCAGTGCTAGAGAGCCACAGGGGGCGGGCGAGACCCAGTACTTC.

The genes are TRBV5-4 and TRBJ1-4; 9 bases are a match to TRBD1. The CDR3 is 14 amino acids. V was pared by 7 bases and J by 8 bases, with 9 bases of the junction left unmatched. CDR1 is SGHNT and CDR2 is YYREEE in the germline V gene (reference sequence). The CDR3 DNA reads TGTGCCAGCGGCCCGGGACAGGGCCGCGAAAAACTGTTTTTT. The encoded protein is CASGPGQGREKLFF.

In its sample, this clonotype was seen many times. The J gene is TRBJ1-2, the V gene TRBV6-1, with unresolved D. Germline lookup yields CDR1 MNHNS and CDR2 SASEGT. Trimming pared 4 bases from V and 8 bases from J, leaving 11 bases between. This CDR3 has 12 amino acids. CDR3 loop: CASSATVEGYTF. The CDR3 bases are TGTGCCAGCAGTGCCACCGTGGAGGGCTACACCTTC.

This chain joins TRBV20-1 and TRBJ1-2; TRBD1 might be the D (6 bases). Germline CDR1 reads DFQATT; CDR2 reads SNEGSKA (reference sequence). The CDR3 contains 11 residues. The V end was cut by 6 bases, the J end by 7 bases, with 12 bases between. The CDR3 coding sequence is TGCAGTGCCAAGGGGGGGCTTGGCTACACCTTC. It specifies CSAKGGLGYTF.

This clonotype occurred many times. The chain links TRBV6-1 to TRBJ2-7, with 9 nucleotides matching TRBD1. CDR3 length: 12 amino acids. Germline CDR1 and CDR2: MNHNS and SASEGT. V shed 6 bases and J 6 bases; nucleotides not matched to a gene: 3. The CDR3 region is CASRGQGIEQYF. CDR3 DNA sequence: TGTGCCAGCAGAGGACAGGGGATCGAGCAGTACTTC.

This chain connects TRBV29-1 to TRBJ2-3; 12 bases agree with TRBD2. Losses at the gene ends were 2 bases for V and 1 base for J; bases not matched to a gene: 7. Looked up from germline, CDR1 is SQVTM and CDR2 is ANQGSEA. The CDR3 runs to 17 residues. The CDR3 loop is CSVERPGLAGRTDTQYF. The DNA of the CDR3 is TGCAGCGTTGAACGTCCAGGACTAGCGGGGCGCACAGATACGCAGTATTTT.

This clonotype showed up many times. The chain couples TRBV7-2 to TRBJ2-7; D could derive from TRBD1 or TRBD2 (5 bases each). Germline assignment: CDR1 SGHTA and CDR2 FQGNSA. Deletions cut 1 base from V and 2 bases from J, with 12 bases between. The CDR3 extends over 15 amino acids. CDR3 amino acids: CASSLGGVGTYEQYF. Written as DNA, the CDR3 is TGTGCCAGCAGCTTAGGAGGGGTAGGAACCTACGAGCAGTACTTC.

Many counts were recorded for this clonotype. This chain links TRBV6-1 with TRBJ1-6; maybe TRBD1 (6 bases). In germline, CDR1 is MNHNS, CDR2 SASEGT. The CDR3 extends over 17 amino acids. Trimming removed 6 bases at V and 9 bases at J, with 24 bases between. CDR3 residues: CASSSDSFTLVGSPLHF. For the CDR3, the DNA is TGTGCCAGCAGCTCGGACAGCTTTACCCTCGTTGGTTCACCCCTCCACTTT.

In its sample, this clonotype was seen a few times. The chain combines TRBV25-1 with TRBJ2-5, with D possibly TRBD2 on 6 matching bases. V lost 2 bases and J lost 3, with 13 bases in between. This CDR3 comprises 15 residues. From germline, CDR1 is MGHDK and CDR2 SYGVNS. CDR3 coding DNA: TGTGCCAGCAGTGAAATTCGGGGACTTGAAGAGACCCAGTACTTC. This encodes CASSEIRGLEETQYF.